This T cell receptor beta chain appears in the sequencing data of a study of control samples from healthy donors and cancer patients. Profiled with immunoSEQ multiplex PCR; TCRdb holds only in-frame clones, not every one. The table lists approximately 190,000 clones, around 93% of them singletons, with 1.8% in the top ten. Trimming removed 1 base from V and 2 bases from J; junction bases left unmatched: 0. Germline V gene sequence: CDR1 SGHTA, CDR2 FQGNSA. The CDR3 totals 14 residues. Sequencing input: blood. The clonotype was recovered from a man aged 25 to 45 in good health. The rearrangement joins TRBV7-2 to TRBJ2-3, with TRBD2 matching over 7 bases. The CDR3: CASSLGLATDTQYF. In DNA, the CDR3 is TGTGCCAGCAGCTTAGGACTAGCCACAGATACGCAGTATTTT.